The 17 T cell receptor beta chains presented below share a single source sample, sequenced in a study of CD8 T cells in Susac syndrome. Reverse transcription of 0.5 to 1 ug RNA was performed with random hexamers. TCRdb re-called the immunoSEQ multiplex PCR reads through MiXCR, storing one row per CDR3 protein. The sample consists of 110,000 to 150,000 distinct CDR3 sequences, 90% to 96% of them appearing once. What was sequenced was CD4+ T cells from PBMCs. Receptors were obtained from a human donor with Susac syndrome.

CDR3 DNA: TGTGCCACCAGTGAGGCGGGGAGCTCCTACGAGCAGTACTTC. Protein product: CATSEAGSSYEQYF. This chain links TRBV24-1 with TRBJ2-7, with D maybe TRBD2 (6 bases). The CDR3 has 14 residues. Trimming left V 4 bases short and J 0 bases short, with 9 bases between. CDR1 is KGHDR, CDR2 SFDVKD, per germline.

The CDR3 reads CASSESYSPLHF. CDR3 DNA sequence: TGTGCCAGCAGCGAGTCCTATTCACCCCTCCACTTT. The V call is TRBV13, the J call TRBJ1-6; D not certain. CDR3 length: 12 amino acids. Germline V lookup: CDR1 PRHDT, CDR2 FYEKMQ (reference sequence). Trimming removed 5 bases at V and 8 bases at J, with 7 bases between.

With regard to this clonotype: One end of the junction is discordant with germline, which a read error may explain. This sequence joins TRBV29-1 and TRBJ1-1; tentative D call: TRBD1 (5 bases). The germline V gene encodes CDR1 SQVTM and CDR2 ANQGSEA. The CDR3 has 13 amino acids. The CDR3 DNA reads as TGCAGCGTAGAAGCTATCGAGGGGACTGAAGCTTTCTTT. Amino acid sequence: CSVEAIEGTEAFF.

The chain is built from TRBV12-2 and TRBJ2-3; no DNA check was done on the table's D call, TRBD2. TRBV12-2 has pseudogene status. This CDR3 region has 15 residues. Written as DNA, the CDR3 is TGTGCAAGTCCTGGACTAGCGGGGGACACAGATACGCAGTATTTT. It encodes CASPGLAGDTDTQYF.

The chain couples TRBV6-5 to TRBJ1-1; TRBD1 is a possible D gene (5 bases). With 2 bases removed from V and 7 bases from J, the gap between germline ends came to 11 bases. The CDR3 has 13 amino acids. The germline V gene has CDR1 MNHEY and CDR2 SVGAGI. The CDR3 bases are TGTGCCAGCAGTTACCGCGACAGACGTGAAGCTTTCTTT. It encodes CASSYRDRREAFF.

This rearrangement joins TRBV28 to TRBJ2-7; no definite D call. The CDR3 is made up of 10 amino acids. Germline V CDR1 and CDR2: MDHEN, SYDVKM. Between the trimmed V and J ends, which lost 8 bases and 6 bases, there was a span of 8 bases. The CDR3 coding sequence is TGTGCCAGCGCTTCGTCCGAGCAGTACTTC. Encoded protein: CASASSEQYF.

The CDR3 sequence is CASSVSGGTEAFF. The DNA for the CDR3 is TGCGCCAGCAGTGTCTCGGGGGGCACTGAAGCTTTCTTT. The rearrangement uses TRBV10-2 and TRBJ1-1, with D tentatively TRBD1 (5 bases). Germline V gene data show CDR1 as WSHSY and CDR2 as SAAADI. The CDR3 sequence is 13 residues long. V gave up 4 bases and J gave up 4 bases, with 10 bases separating them.

The rearrangement uses TRBV11-2 and TRBJ2-5; D assignment may be TRBD1 or TRBD2 (6 bases each). V shed 8 bases and J shed 5 bases, with 12 bases lying between them. The CDR3 length is 12 residues. Germline V gene data show CDR1 as SGHAT and CDR2 as FQNNGV. This chain's CDR3 is CASRGPIETQYF. The CDR3 DNA follows: TGTGCCAGCCGGGGGCCCATTGAGACCCAGTACTTC.

The chain couples TRBV19 to TRBJ2-6; D might be TRBD1 (6 bases). Germline loops: CDR1 LNHDA, CDR2 SQIVND (reference sequence). V lost 4 bases, J lost 2 bases, and 6 bases lay in between. The length of the CDR3 is 14 residues. This CDR3 reads CASSTGAGANVLTF. The CDR3 DNA reads as TGTGCCAGTAGTACAGGGGCTGGGGCCAACGTCCTGACTTTC. The full variable domain, in which reference TRBV19 and TRBJ2-6 provide the parts outside the CDR3, is DGGITQSPKYLFRKEGQNVTLSCEQNLNHDAMYWYRQDPGQGLRLIYYSQIVNDFQKGDIAEGYSVSREKKESFPLTVTSAQKNPTAFYLCASSTGAGANVLTFGAGSRLTVL.

This rearrangement joins TRBV25-1 to TRBJ2-3, with unresolved D. The germline V gene encodes CDR1 MGHDK and CDR2 SYGVNS. V lost 10 bases and J lost 6, with 17 bases in between. This CDR3 is 13 amino acids long. CDR3 in amino acids: CATLRQSGDTQYF. In DNA form, the CDR3 reads TGTGCCACCCTACGCCAGTCCGGTGATACGCAGTATTTT.

The chain is built from TRBV13 and TRBJ2-6, with D unclear. Per germline, CDR1 PRHDT and CDR2 FYEKMQ (reference sequence). The CDR3 spans 15 residues. V lost 5 bases and J lost 0, with 8 bases in between. The CDR3 protein is CASSQGPSGANVLTF. The DNA of the CDR3 is TGTGCCAGCAGCCAAGGCCCCTCTGGGGCCAACGTCCTGACTTTC.

The V and J genes are TRBV4-2 and TRBJ1-2; the match to TRBD1 covers 7 bases. The CDR3 has 16 residues. The V segment lost 1 base and the J segment 2 bases; nucleotides outside the gene matches: 7. Looked up from germline, CDR1 is LGHNA and CDR2 is YNFKEQ. The CDR3 here is CASSQVGTTGNYGYTF. The CDR3 nucleotides are TGTGCCAGCAGCCAAGTTGGGACGACAGGGAACTATGGCTACACCTTC.

The chain recombines TRBV4-2 with TRBJ2-1, with TRBD2 matching 10 bases. The CDR3 sequence is 16 residues long. V was pared by 4 bases and J by 5 bases, with 8 bases of the junction left unmatched. Germline V gene lookup returns CDR1 LGHNA and CDR2 YNFKEQ. This CDR3 reads CASSRDYSGGNNEQFF. The CDR3 bases are TGTGCCAGCAGCCGGGATTATAGCGGGGGGAACAATGAGCAGTTCTTC.

This chain connects TRBV7-3 to TRBJ1-2; D is unclear. CDR1 is SGHTA, CDR2 FQGTGA, per germline. CDR3 size: 13 residues. V lost 5 bases and J 10 bases, leaving 17 bases between the germline ends. In nucleotides, the CDR3 is TGTGCCAGCAGCGGCGGAACTTTGATCCCCTACACCTTC. This gives the protein CASSGGTLIPYTF.

V is TRBV29-1 and J is TRBJ2-7; tentatively, D is TRBD1 (6 bases). Per the germline V gene, CDR1 is SQVTM and CDR2 is ANQGSEA. The CDR3 is 13 amino acids. V was cut by 5 bases and J by 3 bases, with 14 bases left in between. CDR3 coding DNA: TGCAGCGTTATTACCTTACAGGGCTACGAGCAGTACTTC. Its protein is CSVITLQGYEQYF.

This rearrangement joins TRBV6-5 to TRBJ1-1, with D hard to call. The germline gives CDR1 MNHEY, CDR2 SVGAGI. V lost 4 bases and J 8 bases, leaving 14 bases between the germline ends. This CDR3 has 13 amino acids. CDR3 bases: TGTGCCAGCAGTTCCCGAAGGACGGACGAAGCTTTCTTT. Translated, it gives CASSSRRTDEAFF.

V usage is TRBV7-3 and J usage is TRBJ2-3; D call uncertain. Germline values: CDR1 SGHTA, CDR2 FQGTGA. V was clipped by 5 bases and J by 2 bases, with 8 bases between them. This CDR3 has 13 residues. The CDR3 DNA sequence: TGTGCCAGCAGCCGAGAATCCACAGATACGCAGTATTTT. As protein: CASSRESTDTQYF. The whole variable domain, remainder taken from reference TRBV7-3 and TRBJ2-3, is GAGVSQTPSNKVTEKGKYVELRCDPISGHTALYWYRQSLGQGPEFLIYFQGTGAADDSGLPNDRFFAVRPEGSVSTLKIQRTERGDSAVYLCASSRESTDTQYFGPGTRLTVL.